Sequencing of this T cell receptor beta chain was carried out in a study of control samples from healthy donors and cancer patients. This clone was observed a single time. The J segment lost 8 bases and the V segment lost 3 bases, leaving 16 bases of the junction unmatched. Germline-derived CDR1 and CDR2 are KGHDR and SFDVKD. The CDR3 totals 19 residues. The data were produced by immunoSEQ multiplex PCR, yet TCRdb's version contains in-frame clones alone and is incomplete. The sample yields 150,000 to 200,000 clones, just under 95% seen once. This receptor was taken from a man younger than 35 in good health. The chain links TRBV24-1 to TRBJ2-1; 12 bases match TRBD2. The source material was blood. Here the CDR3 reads CATSDSASGGVFRSYEQFF. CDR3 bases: TGTGCCACCAGTGATAGTGCTAGCGGGGGGGTTTTTAGGTCTTATGAGCAGTTCTTC.